This T cell receptor (beta chain) came from a study of blood T cell repertoires in COVID-19 (TCRdb year 2020). The study in broad terms: The collaborator samples originated in the United States, Italy and Spain and spanned the acute and convalescent phases of COVID-19. The material from the prospective study consisted of cDNA or gDNA derived from T cells, B-cell-depleted T cells, or PBMCs. The dataset comprised deeply sampled blood TCRbeta repertoires from subjects exposed to, actively infected with, or recovered from COVID-19. A freely available public database, intended as a resource for researchers studying the immune response to SARS-CoV-2, is where the repertoires were released. The samples were drawn from two sources: the first 160 participants of the ongoing ImmuneRACE study, and some 1,300 subjects contributed by 6 global collaborators. Sample metadata almost always included a de-identified subject ID, COVID-19 status, age in years and sex. Where available, HLA class I and class II types were taken from metadata supplied by the sample provider and were not determined by assay-based typing. The full study reports these points: Clinical and demographic metadata were provided uncurated, with the amount varying by source and participant.

V loses 1 base, J loses 4 bases, and the germline ends lie 8 bases apart. CDR1 and CDR2 are drawn from the germline V gene (reference sequence): SGHNT, YYREEE. From its cysteine to its phenylalanine, the CDR3 spans 13 amino acids. Only the CDR3 part of the read is kept: 39 bases, read in frame from the first base. This clone was counted once. This clone's antigen is unknown. Per-base quality was not reported, and no clone a single base away is much larger than it. One collaborating source in Seattle enrolled patients while the patients were actively infected and followed the patients over time throughout the course of disease. The collaborating institutions used their own protocols to collect whole blood in K2EDTA tubes. Collaborator samples were shipped for TCRbeta analysis as frozen whole blood, isolated PBMCs, or DNA extracted from either sample type. The immunoSEQ Assay, a bias-controlled multiplex PCR, was used to amplify TCRbeta CDR3 regions from genomic DNA. The original methods were these. Within the assay, amplification of reference gene primers was used to estimate how many nucleated cells each sample contained. Sequence reads were collapsed and filtered to measure the absolute abundance of every unique TCRbeta CDR3 rearrangement. For each sample, productive Simpson clonality was calculated by taking the square root of Simpson's diversity index across productive rearrangements. As stored in TCRdb, this immuneACCESS dataset retains in-frame rearrangements with V and J assigned. A fraction of the clones does not appear; measured against another copy, unresolved V genes explain less than half of the discrepancy, and the remainder lacks a known reason. That table supplies the V and J calls and clone size; D and trimming were determined from the DNA. Recorded for this sample are about 150,000 clones; approximately 83% of them occurred a single time. 9.5% to 13% of the sample is in the top ten clones.

Sequenced input: peripheral blood. In this chain, TRBV5-4 is recombined with TRBJ1-2; the D gene cannot be resolved reliably. The sequence was collected from a woman aged 55 to 70 with COVID-19, enrolled during active disease. This receptor has the CDR3 CASSLSGSYGYTF. The nucleotide sequence reads TGTGCCAGCAGCTTGTCGGGGTCCTATGGCTACACCTTC.